This TCR beta chain is from a study of blood T cell repertoires in COVID-19. For the study at large: Samples of COVID-19 (acute and convalescent) were obtained from the United States, Italy and Spain. PBMCs, B-cell-depleted T cells, or T cells provided the cDNA or gDNA that made up the material.

Per the original methods: Reference gene primer amplification gave estimated nucleated cell counts. Clones were read by immunoSEQ multiplex PCR, and TCRdb kept only the in-frame ones, dropping some. V and J calls and clone size follow that table, whereas D and trimming were derived from the DNA. The sample lists about 150,000 clones; roughly 80% were seen once. The receptor was derived from a man between 60 and 70 years old with acute or convalescent COVID-19. What was sequenced was peripheral blood.

The CDR3 loop is CASSAGVVQPQHF. In nucleotides, the CDR3 is TGTGCCAGCAGCGCAGGGGTAGTTCAGCCCCAGCATTTT. V and J are TRBV11-2 and TRBJ1-5; the D gene is possibly TRBD1 (6 bases). The V end was cut by 5 bases, the J end by 6 bases, with 11 bases between. The CDR3 length is 13 residues. The germline CDR1 and CDR2 sequences are SGHAT and FQNNGV.